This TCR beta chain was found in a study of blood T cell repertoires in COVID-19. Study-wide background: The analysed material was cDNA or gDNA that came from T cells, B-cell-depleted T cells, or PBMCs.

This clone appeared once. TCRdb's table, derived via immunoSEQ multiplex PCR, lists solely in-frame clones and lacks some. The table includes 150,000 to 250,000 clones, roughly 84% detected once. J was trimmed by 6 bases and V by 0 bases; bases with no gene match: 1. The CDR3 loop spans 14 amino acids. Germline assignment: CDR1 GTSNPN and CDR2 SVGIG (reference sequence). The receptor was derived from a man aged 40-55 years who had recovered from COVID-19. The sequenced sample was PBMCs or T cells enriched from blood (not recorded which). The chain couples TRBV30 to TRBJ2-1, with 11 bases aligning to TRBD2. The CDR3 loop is CAWSVLAGANEQFF. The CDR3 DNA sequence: TGTGCCTGGAGTGTACTAGCGGGGGCCAATGAGCAGTTCTTC.